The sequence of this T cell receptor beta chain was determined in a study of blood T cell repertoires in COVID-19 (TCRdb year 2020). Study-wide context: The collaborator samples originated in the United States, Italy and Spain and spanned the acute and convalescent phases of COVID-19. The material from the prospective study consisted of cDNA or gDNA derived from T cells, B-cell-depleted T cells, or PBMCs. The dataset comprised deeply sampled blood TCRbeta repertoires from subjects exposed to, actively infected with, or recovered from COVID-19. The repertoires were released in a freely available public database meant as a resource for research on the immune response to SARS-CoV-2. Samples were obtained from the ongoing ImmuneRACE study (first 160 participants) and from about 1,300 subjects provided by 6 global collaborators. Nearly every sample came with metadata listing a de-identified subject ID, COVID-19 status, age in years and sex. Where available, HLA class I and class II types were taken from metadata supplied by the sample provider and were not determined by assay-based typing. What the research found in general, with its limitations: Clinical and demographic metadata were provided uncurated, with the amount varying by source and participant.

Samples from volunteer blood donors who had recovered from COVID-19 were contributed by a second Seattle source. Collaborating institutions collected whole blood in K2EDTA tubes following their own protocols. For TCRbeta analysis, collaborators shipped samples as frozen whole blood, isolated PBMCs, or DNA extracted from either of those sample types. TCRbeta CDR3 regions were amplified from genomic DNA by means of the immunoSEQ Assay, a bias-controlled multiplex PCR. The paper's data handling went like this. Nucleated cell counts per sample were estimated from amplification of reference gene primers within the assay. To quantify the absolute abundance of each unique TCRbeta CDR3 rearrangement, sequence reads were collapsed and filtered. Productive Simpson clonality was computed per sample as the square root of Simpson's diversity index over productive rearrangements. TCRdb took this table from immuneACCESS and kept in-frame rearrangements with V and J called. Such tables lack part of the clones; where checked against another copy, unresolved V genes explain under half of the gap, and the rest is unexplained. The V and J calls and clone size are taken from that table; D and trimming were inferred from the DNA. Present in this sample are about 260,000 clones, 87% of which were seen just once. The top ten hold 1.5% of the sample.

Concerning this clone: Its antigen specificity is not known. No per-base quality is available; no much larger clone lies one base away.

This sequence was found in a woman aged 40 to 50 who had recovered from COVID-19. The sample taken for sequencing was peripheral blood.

The CDR3 protein: CASSEEAPGVWGYTF. The bases read TGTGCCAGCAGTGAAGAGGCCCCAGGGGTGTGGGGCTACACCTTC. The chain joins TRBV2 to TRBJ1-2; TRBD1 is a weak D gene call, 6 bases matching. Per the germline V gene, SNHLY is the CDR1 and FYNNEI is the CDR2. V drops 1 base and J drops 8 bases, leaving 17 bases in between. Its CDR3 holds 15 amino acids, cysteine through phenylalanine. Solely the CDR3 DNA is kept, with 45 bases framed from the first base.